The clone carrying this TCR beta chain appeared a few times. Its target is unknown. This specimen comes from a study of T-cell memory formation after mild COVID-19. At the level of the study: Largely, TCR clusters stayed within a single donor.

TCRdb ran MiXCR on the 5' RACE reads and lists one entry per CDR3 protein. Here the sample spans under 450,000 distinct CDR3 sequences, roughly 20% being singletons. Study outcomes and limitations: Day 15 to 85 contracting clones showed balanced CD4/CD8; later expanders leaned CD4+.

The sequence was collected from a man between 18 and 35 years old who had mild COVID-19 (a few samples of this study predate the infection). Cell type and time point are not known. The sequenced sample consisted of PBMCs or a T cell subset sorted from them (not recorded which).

CDR3 sequence: CASRTPGDNEKLFF. The CDR3 DNA sequence: TGTGCCAGTAGAACCCCGGGGGACAATGAAAAACTGTTTTTT. V gene TRBV19 combines with J gene TRBJ1-4, with D possibly matching TRBD1 (5 bases). Germline V gene data show CDR1 as LNHDA and CDR2 as SQIVND (reference sequence). The CDR3 runs 14 residues. The V gene lost 6 bases and the J gene lost 5 bases, with 13 bases spanning the gap.